A selection of T cell receptor beta chains follows, all from one sample in a study of draining lymph node invasion in breast cancer. One entry per CDR3 protein results from TCRdb running MiXCR on the bulk RNA-seq reads. This table has around 1,200 distinct CDR3 sequences, roughly 61% appearing once. Sequenced input: sorted memory Tregs from a lymph node. The source is a female donor with luminal breast cancer. Both conserved end residues are part of each CDR3. A D gene is named only where the DNA matches it firmly. Not all rows give a size; the values are once, few, many and, for expanded clones, a class.

j_call	d_call	v_call	clone_size	cdr3_nt	cdr3_aa
TRBJ1-4	TRBD1	TRBV9	NA	TGTGCCAGCAGCGTAGAACAGGGGACTTATGAAAAACTGTTTTTT	CASSVEQGTYEKLFF
TRBJ2-2	TRBD2	TRBV27	NA	TGTGCCAGCACCAATCCCCCCCTAGCGGGGGGGCTGAGGGAGCTGTTTTTT	CASTNPPLAGGLRELFF
TRBJ1-1	TRBD1	TRBV7-2	few	TGTGCCAGCAGTTCAGGGGGAGGGAACACTGAAGCTTTCTTT	CASSSGGGNTEAFF
TRBJ2-3	NA	TRBV19	NA	TGTGCCAGTCGAAAGCGGGGCACAGATACGCAGTATTTT	CASRKRGTDTQYF
TRBJ2-7	TRBD1	TRBV20-1	NA	TGCAGTGCTAGTATGGGACAGAACTACGAGCAGTACTTC	CSASMGQNYEQYF
TRBJ1-3	TRBD1	TRBV11-2	NA	TGTGCCAGCAGCTTGGACAGGCTCTCTGGAAACACCATATATTTT	CASSLDRLSGNTIYF
TRBJ1-1	NA	TRBV2	few	TGTGCCAGCAGTGCGTCAAGGGGACTGAACACTGAAGCTTTCTTT	CASSASRGLNTEAFF
TRBJ1-1	NA	TRBV6-5	NA	TGTGCCAGCAGCCCCCTGGGCCCTAACACTGAAGCTTTCTTT	CASSPLGPNTEAFF
TRBJ1-2	NA	TRBV29-1	NA	TGCAGCGTCGCCAGGGTTGACTATGGCTACACCTTC	CSVARVDYGYTF
TRBJ2-1	NA	TRBV3-1	NA	TGTGCCAGCAGCTCCCGTCATGAGCAGTTCTTC	CASSSRHEQFF
TRBJ1-1	NA	TRBV5-1	NA	TGCGCCAGCAGCCTCGCGCAGGGAGTCACTGAAGCTTTCTTT	CASSLAQGVTEAFF
TRBJ1-5	NA	TRBV20-1	NA	TGCAGTGCTAGTTCTGTGGTGGCAGGCAATCAGCCCCAGCATTTT	CSASSVVAGNQPQHF
TRBJ2-7	TRBD1	TRBV5-5	NA	TGTGCCAGCACCCGGGGGGACAGGGTCTACGAGCAGTACTTC	CASTRGDRVYEQYF
TRBJ1-1	NA	TRBV29-1	once	TGCAGCGTCGCGGTAGGGACAGAAGCTTTCTTT	CSVAVGTEAFF
TRBJ2-3	TRBD1	TRBV6-6	NA	TGTGCCAGCAGTTACCAGGGGGCGAACACAGATACGCAGTATTTT	CASSYQGANTDTQYF
TRBJ1-1	NA	TRBV7-9	NA	TGTGCCAGCAGCTTACAGGGCTCGAACACTGAAGCTTTCTTT	CASSLQGSNTEAFF
TRBJ2-1	NA	TRBV6-2/TRBV6-3	few	TGTGCCAGCAGTTACAGTGCTGGTCGAGATGAGCAGTTCTTC	CASSYSAGRDEQFF
TRBJ1-2	NA	TRBV28	NA	TGTGCCAGCAATGAACAAGGGAGGACACCGGGCTATGGCTACACCTTC	CASNEQGRTPGYGYTF
TRBJ1-1	TRBD1	TRBV19	NA	TGTGCCAGTAGTCTCAAAGGGCCCCAGGGGGGAACTGAAGCTTTCTTT	CASSLKGPQGGTEAFF
TRBJ2-7	TRBD1	TRBV5-1	NA	TGCGCCAGCAGCGCGATGACAGGGAATGGCGAGCAGTACTTC	CASSAMTGNGEQYF